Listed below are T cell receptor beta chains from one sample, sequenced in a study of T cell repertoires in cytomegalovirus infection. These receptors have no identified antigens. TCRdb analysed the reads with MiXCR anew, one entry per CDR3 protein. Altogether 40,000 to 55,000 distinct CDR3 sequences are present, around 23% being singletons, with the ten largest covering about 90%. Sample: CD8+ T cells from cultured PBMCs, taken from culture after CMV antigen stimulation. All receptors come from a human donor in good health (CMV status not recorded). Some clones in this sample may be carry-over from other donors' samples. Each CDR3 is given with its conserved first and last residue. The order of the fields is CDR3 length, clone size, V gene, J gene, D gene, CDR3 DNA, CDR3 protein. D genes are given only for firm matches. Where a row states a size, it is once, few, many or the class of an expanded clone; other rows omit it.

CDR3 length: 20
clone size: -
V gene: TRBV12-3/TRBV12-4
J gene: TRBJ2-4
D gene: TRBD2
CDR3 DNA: TGTGCCAGCAGTCCCTCGGGAACTAGCGGGAGGAGTCCCCTAAAAAACATTCAGTACTTC
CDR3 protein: CASSPSGTSGRSPLKNIQYF

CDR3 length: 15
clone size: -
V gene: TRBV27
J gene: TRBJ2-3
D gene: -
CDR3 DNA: TGTGCCAGCACCCCGGGGGGTCAGGGGGAAGATACGCAGTATTTT
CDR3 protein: CASTPGGQGEDTQYF

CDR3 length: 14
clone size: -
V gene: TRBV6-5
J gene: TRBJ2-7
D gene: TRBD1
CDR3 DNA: TGTGCCAGCAGTTACTCGACAGGGGTGGACGAGCAGTACTTC
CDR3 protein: CASSYSTGVDEQYF

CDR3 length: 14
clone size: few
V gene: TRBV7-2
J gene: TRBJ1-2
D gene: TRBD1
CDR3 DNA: TGTGCCAGCAGCTTGGACAGGACTAACTATGGCTACACCTTC
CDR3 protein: CASSLDRTNYGYTF

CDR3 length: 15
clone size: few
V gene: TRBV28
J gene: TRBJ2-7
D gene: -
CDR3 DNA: TGTGCCAGCAGTTTATGGCCCTCCGGCAGCTACGAGCAGTACTTC
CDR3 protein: CASSLWPSGSYEQYF

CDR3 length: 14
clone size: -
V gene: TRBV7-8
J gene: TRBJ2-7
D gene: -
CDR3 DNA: TGTGCCAGCAGCTTAAGCCTCCGCGGCTACGAGCAGTACTTC
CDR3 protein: CASSLSLRGYEQYF

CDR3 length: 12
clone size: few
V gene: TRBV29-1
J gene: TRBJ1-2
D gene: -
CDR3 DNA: TGCAGCGTCCCACTGGGGGTGAAGGGCTACACCTTC
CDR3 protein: CSVPLGVKGYTF

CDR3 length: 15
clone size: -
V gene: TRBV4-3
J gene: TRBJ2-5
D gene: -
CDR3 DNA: TGCGCCAGCAGCCAAGTGGCGGGAAGGGCAGAGACCCAGTACTTC
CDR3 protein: CASSQVAGRAETQYF

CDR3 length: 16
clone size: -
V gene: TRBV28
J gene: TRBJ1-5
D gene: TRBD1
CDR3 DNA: TGTGCCAGCAGTTTATCGGGACAGGGCTACAATCAGCCCCAGCATTTT
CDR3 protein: CASSLSGQGYNQPQHF

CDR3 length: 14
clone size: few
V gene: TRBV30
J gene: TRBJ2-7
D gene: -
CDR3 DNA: TGTGCCTTAGTCTTACAGGGTACTCCCTACGAGCAGTACTTC
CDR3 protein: CALVLQGTPYEQYF

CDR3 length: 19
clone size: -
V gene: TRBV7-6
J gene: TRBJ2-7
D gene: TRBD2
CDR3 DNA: TGTGCCAGCAGCCACGATAGCGGGGGAGTCTACCGGCTCCACTACGAGCAGTACTTC
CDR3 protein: CASSHDSGGVYRLHYEQYF

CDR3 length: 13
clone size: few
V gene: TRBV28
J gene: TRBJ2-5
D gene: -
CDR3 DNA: TGTGCCAGCACTCCCCTATCGGGAGAGACCCAGTACTTC
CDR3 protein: CASTPLSGETQYF

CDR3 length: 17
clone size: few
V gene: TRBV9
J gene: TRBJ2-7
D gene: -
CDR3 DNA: TGTGCCAGCAGCACCCGTTCCGAGACCCGAAAAAGATACGAGCAGTACTTC
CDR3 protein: CASSTRSETRKRYEQYF

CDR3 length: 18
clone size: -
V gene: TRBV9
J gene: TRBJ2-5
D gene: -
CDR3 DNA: TGTGCCAGCAGCGTCAAGGCCGGGGACTTTACCTGGGGGGAGACCCAGTACTTC
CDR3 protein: CASSVKAGDFTWGETQYF

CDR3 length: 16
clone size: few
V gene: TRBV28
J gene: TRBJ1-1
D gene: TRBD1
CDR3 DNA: TGTGCCAGCAGTTCCCGGGACAGGGAAATAGACACTGAAGCTTTCTTT
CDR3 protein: CASSSRDREIDTEAFF

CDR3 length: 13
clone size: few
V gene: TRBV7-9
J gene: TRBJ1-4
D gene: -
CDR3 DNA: TGTGCCAGCAGCTTAGACGGCTACGAAAAACTGTTTTTT
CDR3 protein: CASSLDGYEKLFF

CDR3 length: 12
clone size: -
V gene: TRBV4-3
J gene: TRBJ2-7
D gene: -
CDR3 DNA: TGCGCCAGCAGCCAGGGGGTCGGAGAGCAGTACTTC
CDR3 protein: CASSQGVGEQYF

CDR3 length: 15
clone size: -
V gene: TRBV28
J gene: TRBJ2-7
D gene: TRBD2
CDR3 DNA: TGTGCCAGCAGTTTTTCCCTAGCGGGACCCTACGAGCAGTACTTC
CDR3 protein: CASSFSLAGPYEQYF

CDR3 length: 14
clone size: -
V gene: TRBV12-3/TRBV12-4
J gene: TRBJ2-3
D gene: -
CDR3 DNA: TGTGCCAGCAGTTTAGCGGGAGAGGCAGATACGCAGTATTTT
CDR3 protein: CASSLAGEADTQYF

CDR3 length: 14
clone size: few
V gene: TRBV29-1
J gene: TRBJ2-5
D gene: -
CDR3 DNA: TGCAGCGTTGAAGATCAGGGTCTGGGAGAGACCCAGTACTTC
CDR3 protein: CSVEDQGLGETQYF

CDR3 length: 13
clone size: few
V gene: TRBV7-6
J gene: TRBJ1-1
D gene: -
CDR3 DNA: TGTGCCAGCAGCTTAAATCTTCAGGGTGAAGCTTTCTTT
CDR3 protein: CASSLNLQGEAFF

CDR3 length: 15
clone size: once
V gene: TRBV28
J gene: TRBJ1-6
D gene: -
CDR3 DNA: TGTGCCAGCAGTAGCACGGACAGCCTTAATTCACCCCTCCACTTT
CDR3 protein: CASSSTDSLNSPLHF

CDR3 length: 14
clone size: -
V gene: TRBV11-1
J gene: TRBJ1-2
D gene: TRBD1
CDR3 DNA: TGTGCCAGCAGCGAACCGACAGGGCTGGGAGGCTACACCTTC
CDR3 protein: CASSEPTGLGGYTF

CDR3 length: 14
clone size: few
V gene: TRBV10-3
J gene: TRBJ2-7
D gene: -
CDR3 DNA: TGTGCCATCAGTGAGTCTCCCGGGAGATACGAGCAGTACTTC
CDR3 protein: CAISESPGRYEQYF

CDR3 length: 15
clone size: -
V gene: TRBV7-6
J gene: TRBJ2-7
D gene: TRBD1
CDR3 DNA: TGTGCCAGCAGCTTAGAGGGACAGCCTACTGACGAGCAGTACTTC
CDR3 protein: CASSLEGQPTDEQYF

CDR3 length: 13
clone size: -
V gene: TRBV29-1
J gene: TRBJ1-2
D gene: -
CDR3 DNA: TGCAGCGTTGAGGAGGGGACTAACTATGGCTACACCTTC
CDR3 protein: CSVEEGTNYGYTF

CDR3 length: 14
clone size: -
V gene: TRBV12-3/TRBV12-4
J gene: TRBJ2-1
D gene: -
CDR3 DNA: TGTGCCAGCGTTCCGGACCGTACTCGGGATGAGCAGTTCTTC
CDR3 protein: CASVPDRTRDEQFF

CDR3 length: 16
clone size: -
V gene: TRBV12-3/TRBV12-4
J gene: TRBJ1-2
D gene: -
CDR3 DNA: TGTGCCAGCAGTCTCAACAGGGCACCAAGTAACTATGGCTACACCTTC
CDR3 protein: CASSLNRAPSNYGYTF

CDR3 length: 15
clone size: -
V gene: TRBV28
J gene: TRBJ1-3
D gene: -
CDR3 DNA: TGTGCCAGCAGGGGTCTTGGTAGGTCTGGAAACACCATATATTTT
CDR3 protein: CASRGLGRSGNTIYF

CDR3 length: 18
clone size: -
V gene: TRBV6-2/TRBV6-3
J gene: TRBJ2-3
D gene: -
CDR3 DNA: TGTGCCGCAAGTTACTCACTCGTCCACCTAACTAGCACAGATACGCAGTATTTT
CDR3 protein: CAASYSLVHLTSTDTQYF

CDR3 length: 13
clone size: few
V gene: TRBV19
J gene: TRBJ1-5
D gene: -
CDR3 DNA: TGTGCCAGTAGTATAACGAGCAATCAGCCCCAGCATTTT
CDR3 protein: CASSITSNQPQHF

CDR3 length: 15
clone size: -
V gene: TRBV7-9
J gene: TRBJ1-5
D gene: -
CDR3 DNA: TGTGCCAGCAGCTTTGGGACCTGGGGGTATCAGCCCCAGCATTTT
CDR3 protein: CASSFGTWGYQPQHF

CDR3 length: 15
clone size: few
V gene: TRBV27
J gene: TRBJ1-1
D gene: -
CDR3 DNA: TGTGCCAGCAGTTTAGGTCCAGAGGGGGGGACTGAAGCTTTCTTT
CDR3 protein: CASSLGPEGGTEAFF

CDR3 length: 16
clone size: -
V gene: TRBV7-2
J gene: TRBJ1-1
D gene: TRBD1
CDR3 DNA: TGTGCCAGCAGCCGATGGGACAGGGGGTTGGACACTGAAGCTTTCTTT
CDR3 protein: CASSRWDRGLDTEAFF

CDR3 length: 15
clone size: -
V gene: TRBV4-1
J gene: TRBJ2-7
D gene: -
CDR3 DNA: TGTGCCAGCAGCCAAGGAGTTACAGAAGCCTACGAGCAGTACTTC
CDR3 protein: CASSQGVTEAYEQYF

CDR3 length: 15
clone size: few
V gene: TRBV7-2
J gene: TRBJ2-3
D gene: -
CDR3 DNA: TGTGCCAGCAGTGTACCGGGCTCCGGCACAGATACGCAGTATTTT
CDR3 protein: CASSVPGSGTDTQYF

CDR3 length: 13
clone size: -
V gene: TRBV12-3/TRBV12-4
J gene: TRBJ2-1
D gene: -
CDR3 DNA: TGTGCCAGCAGTTTCGACTCAGACAATGAGCAGTTCTTC
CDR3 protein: CASSFDSDNEQFF

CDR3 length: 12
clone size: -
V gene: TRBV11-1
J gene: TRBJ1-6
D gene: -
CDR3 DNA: TGTGCCAGCAGCGTAGGGAGTTCACCCCTCCACTTT
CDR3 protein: CASSVGSSPLHF

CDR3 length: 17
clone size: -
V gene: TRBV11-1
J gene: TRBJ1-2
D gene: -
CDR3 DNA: TGTGCCAGCAGCTTAAGCCCCGCGGCCGTAGCTAACTATGGCTACACCTTC
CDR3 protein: CASSLSPAAVANYGYTF

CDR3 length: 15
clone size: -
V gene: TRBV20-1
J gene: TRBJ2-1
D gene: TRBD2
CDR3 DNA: TGCAGTGCTAGTGGCGGGGGAGACGGCTACAATGAGCAGTTCTTC
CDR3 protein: CSASGGGDGYNEQFF

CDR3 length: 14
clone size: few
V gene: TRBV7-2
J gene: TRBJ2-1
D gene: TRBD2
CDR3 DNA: TGTGCCAGCATGACTAGCGGGAGTTTCAGTGAGCAGTTCTTC
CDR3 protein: CASMTSGSFSEQFF